This T cell receptor (beta chain) was documented in a study of blood T cell repertoires in COVID-19. Background on the study: There were acute and convalescent COVID-19 samples, and they came from the United States, Italy and Spain.

Participant age was roughly 18 to 90 years, and participants resided in about two dozen US areas. Each participant's cohort was designated according to participant-reported clinical history. The V end lost 3 bases, the J end lost 6 bases, and 15 bases lay between the germline ends. CDR3 size: 14 residues. The germline V gene has CDR1 MNHEY and CDR2 SMNVEV (reference sequence). In the original processing: Quantification of nucleated cells was approximated via reference gene primer amplification. The method was immunoSEQ multiplex PCR; TCRdb's version includes in-frame clones alone and lacks a portion of them. The DNA was the basis for D and trimming; V, J and clone size are from that table. The sample shows about 280,000 clones, nearly 90% of them seen only once.

This clonotype originated in a woman between 18 and 29 years old with acute COVID-19. This rearrangement joins TRBV27 to TRBJ2-7; D might be TRBD2 (6 bases). What was sequenced was PBMCs or T cells enriched from blood (not recorded which). CDR3 amino acids: CASSFSLGGPEQYF. CDR3 bases: TGTGCCAGCAGTTTCTCGTTGGGGGGTCCCGAGCAGTACTTC.